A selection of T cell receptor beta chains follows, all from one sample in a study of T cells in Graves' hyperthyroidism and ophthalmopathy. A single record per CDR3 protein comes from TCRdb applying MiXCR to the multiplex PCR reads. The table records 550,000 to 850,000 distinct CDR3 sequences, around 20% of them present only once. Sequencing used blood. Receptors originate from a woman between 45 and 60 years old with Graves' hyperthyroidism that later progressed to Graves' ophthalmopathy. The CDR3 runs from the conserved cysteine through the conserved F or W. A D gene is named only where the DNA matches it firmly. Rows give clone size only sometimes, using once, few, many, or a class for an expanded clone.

CASTSLRATDTQYF TGTGCCAGCACGTCTCTCCGGGCCACAGATACGCAGTATTTT TRBV6-1 many NA TRBJ2-3
CASITGIVAVETQYF TGTGCCAGCATAACAGGGATCGTGGCTGTCGAGACCCAGTACTTC TRBV6-1 few NA TRBJ2-5
CASTTLIAGRYNEQFF TGTGCCAGCACCACCCTAATAGCGGGTAGATACAATGAGCAGTTCTTC TRBV6-1 NA TRBD2 TRBJ2-1
CASRNRGLTYNEQFF TGTGCCAGTAGAAACAGGGGGTTGACCTACAATGAGCAGTTCTTC TRBV19 NA TRBD1 TRBJ2-1
CSARVPSGIQETQYF TGCAGTGCTAGAGTCCCTAGCGGGATACAAGAGACCCAGTACTTC TRBV20-1 many TRBD2 TRBJ2-5
CSARTGTGAFSYNSPLHF TGCAGTGCTAGGACCGGGACAGGGGCTTTCTCCTATAATTCACCCCTCCACTTT TRBV20-1 NA TRBD1 TRBJ1-6
CATSRDSGVRYSNQPQHF TGTGCCACCAGCAGAGATTCCGGCGTCCGATATAGCAATCAGCCCCAGCATTTT TRBV15 many NA TRBJ1-5
CASSLAKITGGYTGELFF TGTGCCAGCAGCTTGGCCAAGATTACAGGGGGTTACACCGGGGAGCTGTTTTTT TRBV5-4 NA TRBD1 TRBJ2-2
CSARRASGDVLTGELFF TGCAGTGCCAGGAGGGCTAGCGGGGACGTTCTCACCGGGGAGCTGTTTTTT TRBV20-1 NA TRBD2 TRBJ2-2
CASSFSTGRAQETQYF TGTGCCAGCAGTTTCTCTACGGGCAGGGCTCAAGAGACCCAGTACTTC TRBV28 many NA TRBJ2-5
CASSQEGGVRKQFF TGTGCCAGCAGCCAAGAGGGAGGGGTCAGGAAGCAGTTCTTC TRBV3-1 few TRBD2 TRBJ2-1
CSARYREGPGAQYF TGCAGTGCTAGATACAGGGAGGGGCCCGGGGCCCAGTACTTC TRBV20-1 NA NA TRBJ2-5
CSAKTDLEAFF TGCAGTGCTAAGACAGACCTTGAAGCTTTCTTT TRBV20-1 many NA TRBJ1-1
CASSPVRAVRNTEAFF TGCGCCAGCAGCCCGGTGAGGGCGGTGAGAAACACTGAAGCTTTCTTT TRBV5-1 many NA TRBJ1-1
CASSLRGDLGAGELFF TGCGCCAGCAGCTTGCGGGGGGACCTTGGCGCCGGGGAGCTGTTTTTT TRBV5-1 NA TRBD2 TRBJ2-2
CASSQGQWETQYF TGTGCCAGCAGCCAAGGGCAGTGGGAGACCCAGTACTTC TRBV3-1 NA NA TRBJ2-5
CASSRLLLLGQGNYGYTF TGTGCCAGCAGCCGACTCCTACTTCTAGGACAGGGCAACTATGGCTACACCTTC TRBV12-3/TRBV12-4 NA TRBD1 TRBJ1-2
CASSERTGLQPQHF TGTGCCAGCAGTGAAAGGACAGGTCTTCAGCCCCAGCATTTT TRBV6-1 many TRBD1 TRBJ1-5
CASQTGTLLNTGELFF TGTGCCAGTCAAACCGGGACCCTCTTAAACACCGGGGAGCTGTTTTTT TRBV5-4 few NA TRBJ2-2
CASSPDSTIHQPQHF TGTGCCAGCAGTCCCGACAGTACGATACATCAGCCCCAGCATTTT TRBV12-3/TRBV12-4 many NA TRBJ1-5
CASSLEASGGSTDTQYF TGCGCCAGCAGCTTGGAGGCTAGCGGGGGGAGCACAGATACGCAATATTTT TRBV5-1 few TRBD2 TRBJ2-3
CASRTGRESTEAFF TGTGCCAGCAGGACAGGGAGGGAGAGCACTGAAGCTTTCTTT TRBV6-1 few TRBD1 TRBJ1-1
CASSSSGGPRGEKLFF TGTGCCAGCAGTTCTTCAGGAGGGCCCCGGGGTGAAAAACTGTTTTTT TRBV6-1 many NA TRBJ1-4
CASSASSGGAGTGELFF TGTGCCAGCAGCGCGTCTAGCGGGGGGGCTGGCACCGGGGAGCTGTTTTTT TRBV9 few TRBD2 TRBJ2-2
CSARTQSTEAFF TGCAGTGCTAGGACACAGAGCACTGAAGCTTTCTTT TRBV20-1 NA NA TRBJ1-1
CASSLSRLALYNEQFF TGTGCCAGCAGTTTATCACGGCTAGCGTTGTACAATGAGCAGTTCTTC TRBV28 once NA TRBJ2-1
CASSEMGPVKKPNTGELFF TGTGCCAGCAGTGAAATGGGTCCTGTCAAGAAACCGAACACCGGGGAGCTGTTTTTT TRBV2 many NA TRBJ2-2
CSAREADEQGFNYGYTF TGCAGTGCTAGGGAGGCCGACGAACAGGGGTTCAACTATGGCTACACCTTC TRBV20-1 NA TRBD1 TRBJ1-2
CASSANSVTVGPDSPLHF TGTGCCAGCAGTGCCAATTCGGTGACAGTGGGTCCAGATTCACCCCTCCACTTT TRBV6-4 NA NA TRBJ1-6
CASSPQAYSNQPQHF TGTGCCAGCAGTCCACAGGCGTATAGCAATCAGCCCCAGCATTTT TRBV6-1 few NA TRBJ1-5
CASSLASGTGARSGYTF TGCGCCAGCAGCTTGGCCTCCGGGACAGGGGCTCGAAGCGGCTACACCTTC TRBV5-1 NA TRBD1 TRBJ1-2
CASRLSNYEQYF TGTGCCAGCAGACTGAGCAACTACGAGCAGTACTTC TRBV12-3/TRBV12-4 few NA TRBJ2-7
CATSRDLAMGQVAEAFF TGTGCCACCAGCAGAGACTTGGCCATGGGACAGGTTGCTGAAGCTTTCTTT TRBV15 large TRBD1 TRBJ1-1
CASSLGTSGGVLGNEQFF TGTGCCAGCAGCTTAGGGACTAGCGGGGGGGTTTTAGGTAATGAGCAGTTCTTC TRBV11-3 NA TRBD2 TRBJ2-1
CASSLSGLAQETQYF TGTGCCAGCAGCTTGTCGGGACTAGCACAAGAGACCCAGTACTTC TRBV7-3 many TRBD2 TRBJ2-5
CSADSGPRAF TGCAGTGCTGACTCGGGACCCCGGGCCTTC TRBV20-1 few NA TRBJ1-2
CASSSTEGSEAFF TGTGCCAGCAGTTCCACTGAGGGCTCTGAAGCTTTCTTT TRBV6-2/TRBV6-3 NA NA TRBJ1-1
CASTGTGGHGYTF TGTGCCAGCACAGGGACAGGGGGCCATGGCTACACCTTC TRBV6-1 few TRBD1 TRBJ1-2
CASSVGLAGGPTDTQYF TGTGCCAGCAGCGTAGGGCTAGCGGGGGGGCCTACAGATACGCAGTATTTT TRBV9 NA TRBD2 TRBJ2-3
CASSFSQPQHF TGTGCCAGCAGTTTCAGCCAGCCCCAGCATTTT TRBV28 NA NA TRBJ1-5
CASSQNRATLYGYTF TGTGCCAGCAGCCAAAACAGGGCCACGCTCTATGGCTACACCTTC TRBV3-1 many NA TRBJ1-2
CASSTRGTGELFF TGTGCCAGTAGTACCAGGGGTACCGGGGAGCTGTTTTTT TRBV19 NA NA TRBJ2-2
CASSWPTGGVGTGELFF TGTGCCAGCAGTTGGCCCACCGGGGGGGTGGGCACCGGGGAGCTGTTTTTT TRBV12-3/TRBV12-4 many TRBD2 TRBJ2-2
CASSFGDPSYEQYF TGTGCCAGCAGTTTTGGGGATCCAAGCTACGAGCAGTACTTC TRBV27 NA NA TRBJ2-7
CASSEDRGIQPQHF TGTGCCAGCAGTGAGGACAGGGGGATTCAGCCCCAGCATTTT TRBV6-1 few TRBD1 TRBJ1-5
CASSHKTGSGQPQHF TGTGCCAGCAGTCACAAGACAGGATCAGGACAGCCCCAGCATTTT TRBV12-3/TRBV12-4 many NA TRBJ1-5
CASSMWDMNTEAFF TGTGCCAGTAGTATGTGGGACATGAACACTGAAGCTTTCTTT TRBV19 NA NA TRBJ1-1
CASSSKPNWNTEAFF TGTGCCAGCAGCTCCAAACCCAACTGGAACACTGAAGCTTTCTTT TRBV7-3 many NA TRBJ1-1
CASSLSAGGTDTQYF TGTGCCAGCAGTTTATCTGCGGGAGGCACAGATACGCAGTATTTT TRBV28 NA TRBD2 TRBJ2-3
CAISEQGRKTGELFF TGTGCCATCAGTGAACAGGGGCGTAAGACCGGGGAGCTGTTTTTT TRBV6-1 NA TRBD1 TRBJ2-2
CASSHWENNYNEQFF TGCGCCAGCAGCCATTGGGAGAACAACTACAATGAGCAGTTCTTC TRBV4-1 NA NA TRBJ2-1
CASSHHDIGVRSYNEQFF TGTGCCAGCAGCCATCACGATATCGGAGTTCGGTCCTACAATGAGCAGTTCTTC TRBV3-1 many NA TRBJ2-1